Shown below are 23 T cell receptor beta chains from a single sample sequenced in a study of blood T cell repertoires in COVID-19. This table comes from immunoSEQ multiplex PCR, and its TCRdb copy is limited to in-frame clones, with some not included. The sample consists of about 200,000 clones, around nine tenths of them appearing once. The sequencing sample was made of peripheral blood. These receptor sequences come from a man aged 18 to 29 with active or convalescent COVID-19.

A word on this clone: An end of the junction differs from the germline gene, which may be a read error. This chain joins TRBV6-1 and TRBJ1-2; TRBD1 matches at 10 bases. In germline, CDR1 is MNHNS, CDR2 SASEGT. CDR3 length equals 15 residues. Here the CDR3 DNA reads TGTGCCAGCAGCGAAGGGGGACAGGGGAAATATGGCTACACCTTC. Its translation is CASSEGGQGKYGYTF.

The CDR3 DNA reads as TGTGCCAGCAGTGAAGGGGGGGACAGGGGGCGGAAGGGCTACACCTTC. Amino acids: CASSEGGDRGRKGYTF. The rearrangement joins TRBV6-1 to TRBJ1-2, with 12 bases fitting TRBD1. The CDR3 consists of 16 residues. After removal of 1 base from V and 8 bases from J, the junction contained 8 bases not matched to a gene. The germline V gene encodes CDR1 MNHNS and CDR2 SASEGT.

This clone was counted a single time. The chain links TRBV5-1 to TRBJ2-1; TRBD1 matches at 10 bases. Germline CDR1 SGHRS, CDR2 YFSETQ. The CDR3 loop spans 16 amino acids. V was pared by 2 bases and J by 4 bases, with 6 bases of the junction left unmatched. CDR3 protein: CASSFRGQGIYNEQFF. Here the CDR3 DNA reads TGCGCCAGCAGCTTCCGGGGACAGGGGATTTACAATGAGCAGTTCTTC.

J is TRBJ1-1 and V is TRBV18; no firm D call. The V end was cut by 6 bases, the J end by 2 bases, with 13 bases between. The CDR3 is made up of 14 amino acids. Germline CDR1 KGHSH, CDR2 LQKENI. The CDR3 protein is CASSPGKQNTEAFF. The CDR3 DNA follows: TGTGCCAGCTCGCCGGGAAAACAAAACACTGAAGCTTTCTTT.

The chain is built from TRBV7-9 and TRBJ2-5, with 10 bases matching TRBD1. Germline trimming cut 1 base from V and 5 bases from J; bases unmatched to any gene: 16. The CDR3 contains 19 residues. Germline V gene lookup returns CDR1 SEHNR and CDR2 FQNEAQ (reference sequence). The CDR3 is CASSLDPRARTGGLETQYF. CDR3 DNA: TGTGCCAGCAGCTTAGATCCGAGAGCCAGGACAGGGGGTTTGGAGACCCAGTACTTC.

The chain has TRBV19 and TRBJ1-1, with unresolved D. The germline V and J ends were trimmed by 4 bases and 3 bases, with 12 bases remaining between them. The CDR3 has 14 amino acids. Germline V CDR1 and CDR2: LNHDA, SQIVND (reference sequence). The CDR3 loop is CASSNRGSDTEAFF. DNA for the CDR3: TGTGCCAGTAGTAACCGGGGTAGCGACACTGAAGCTTTCTTT.

J is TRBJ2-6 and V is TRBV18; 7 bases fit TRBD1. The CDR3 runs to 15 residues. Per germline, CDR1 KGHSH and CDR2 LQKENI. After removal of 4 bases from V and 1 base from J, the junction contained 1 base not matched to a gene. This CDR3 reads CASSLGQSGANVLTF. CDR3 coding DNA: TGTGCCAGCTCACTGGGACAGTCTGGGGCCAACGTCCTGACTTTC.

The chain uses TRBV4-2 and TRBJ1-4; no reliable D call. The CDR3 spans 14 residues. V lost 0 bases, J lost 8 bases, and 10 bases lay in between. Germline loops: CDR1 LGHNA, CDR2 YNFKEQ. CDR3 DNA sequence: TGTGCCAGCAGCCAAGATGCGCCGCGAGAAAAACTGTTTTTT. This encodes CASSQDAPREKLFF.

DNA for the CDR3: TGTGCCAGCAGCTTGGATCGTGGCGGCTACACCTTC. Its translation: CASSLDRGGYTF. This chain joins TRBV5-4 and TRBJ1-2; no reliable D call. V gave up 0 bases and J gave up 8 bases, with 8 bases separating them. There are 12 residues in the CDR3. The germline CDR1 and CDR2 sequences are SGHNT and YYREEE (reference sequence).

This clone was counted once. The chain has TRBV28 and TRBJ1-1; weak D call: TRBD1 (5 bases). CDR3 length: 15 residues. V lost 2 bases to trimming and J lost 3 bases, with 13 bases between them. CDR1 and CDR2 (germline): MDHEN, SYDVKM. The CDR3 DNA sequence: TGTGCCAGCAGTTTAATAGGGGAAGGGCACACTGAAGCTTTCTTT. Amino acid sequence: CASSLIGEGHTEAFF.

This sequence joins TRBV2 and TRBJ1-5; D remains ambiguous. The CDR3 runs 13 residues. The germline V gene has CDR1 SNHLY and CDR2 FYNNEI. Trimming took off 1 base at V and 4 bases at J, with 5 bases between the two ends. The CDR3 DNA sequence: TGTGCCAGCAGTGAAGACAGAAATCAGCCCCAGCATTTT. This sequence encodes CASSEDRNQPQHF.

V is TRBV7-2 and J is TRBJ2-1; TRBD2 might be the D (6 bases). This CDR3 contains 13 residues. Germline V gene sequence: CDR1 SGHTA, CDR2 FQGNSA. V gave up 4 bases and J gave up 5 bases, with 9 bases separating them. CDR3 amino acids: CASSWGVNNEQFF. CDR3 DNA: TGTGCCAGCAGCTGGGGGGTAAACAATGAGCAGTTCTTC.

V is TRBV7-2 and J is TRBJ1-6; 8 positions match TRBD1. The junction had 10 bases not matched to a gene; V was cut back by 6 bases and J by 0 bases. This CDR3 comprises 18 residues. Per germline, CDR1 SGHTA and CDR2 FQGNSA. The CDR3 reads CASSFGQGGGSYNSPLHF. The CDR3 DNA reads TGTGCCAGCAGTTTCGGACAGGGCGGGGGCTCCTATAATTCACCCCTCCACTTT.

This chain connects TRBV5-4 to TRBJ2-1; possible D gene TRBD1, 5 bases. CDR1 is SGHNT, CDR2 YYREEE, per germline (reference sequence). The V end was cut by 3 bases, the J end by 10 bases, with 11 bases between. CDR3 size: 12 residues. The CDR3 DNA reads TGTGCCAGCAGCTCCCAGGGAAACGAGCAGTTCTTC. Encoded protein: CASSSQGNEQFF.

The rearrangement uses TRBV5-4 and TRBJ1-2; no clear D gene. V gave up 5 bases and J gave up 0 bases, with 17 bases separating them. CDR1 SGHNT and CDR2 YYREEE come from the germline V gene (reference sequence). This CDR3 has 16 amino acids. Written as DNA, the CDR3 is TGTGCCAGCAGTCCCCCTGGGGAGGGAGCTAACTATGGCTACACCTTC. It encodes CASSPPGEGANYGYTF. Full variable domain (rest looked up from reference TRBV5-4 and TRBJ1-2): ETGVTQSPTHLIKTRGQQVTLRCSSQSGHNTVSWYQQALGQGPQFIFQYYREEENGRGNFPPRFSGLQFPNYSSELNVNALELDDSALYLCASSPPGEGANYGYTFGSGTRLTVV.

The CDR3 coding sequence is TGTGCCAGCAGTGAGAAGCGGGGGAGACAGTACTTC. Protein sequence: CASSEKRGRQYF. This chain links TRBV6-1 with TRBJ2-7; the match to TRBD2 covers 8 bases. The CDR3 has 12 residues. Unmatched junction bases numbered 5, after V lost 3 bases and J lost 10 bases. In germline, CDR1 is MNHNS, CDR2 SASEGT.

This clone was seen a handful of times. The chain uses TRBV19 and TRBJ2-1; 8 bases line up with TRBD2. The CDR3 consists of 15 residues. Trimming at V came to 5 bases and at J to 0 bases, leaving 3 bases not matched to a gene. In germline, CDR1 is LNHDA, CDR2 SQIVND (reference sequence). CDR3 DNA: TGTGCCAGTAGTCAGGCGGGGGGCTCCTACAATGAGCAGTTCTTC. Its translation is CASSQAGGSYNEQFF.

The chain is built from TRBV18 and TRBJ2-7; the D gene is possibly TRBD1 (5 bases). V was trimmed by 2 bases and J by 4 bases, leaving 15 bases between them. Germline V gene sequence: CDR1 KGHSH, CDR2 LQKENI. The CDR3 contains 15 residues. The chain's CDR3 is CASSPSAGSTYEQYF. DNA of the CDR3: TGTGCCAGCTCACCATCTGCAGGGTCAACTTACGAGCAGTACTTC.

As DNA, the CDR3 is TGTGCCAGCAGCTTCGACAGGGACGCTTTCTTT. Translating it yields CASSFDRDAFF. This chain uses TRBV5-5 with TRBJ1-1; TRBD1 agrees at 7 bases. CDR1 is SGHKS, CDR2 YYEKEE, per germline (reference sequence). The CDR3 covers 11 residues. J was trimmed by 11 bases and V by 2 bases; bases with no gene match: 3.

The chain is built from TRBV4-3 and TRBJ1-6, with TRBD1 identical over 11 bases. The germline V gene encodes CDR1 LGHNA and CDR2 YSLEER. Losses at the gene ends were 1 base for V and 9 bases for J; bases not matched to a gene: 5. This CDR3 has 16 amino acids. The CDR3, as DNA: TGCGCCAGCAGCCAAGCGGGACAGGGGGATGGTTCACCCCTCCACTTT. Translation: CASSQAGQGDGSPLHF.

The J gene is TRBJ2-5, the V gene TRBV14; 11 bases match TRBD2. Trimming cost V 4 bases and J 2 bases; bases outside gene matches: 9. From germline, CDR1 is SGHDN and CDR2 FVKESK. The CDR3 is 17 amino acids. CDR3 in amino acids: CASSRKPGLAAQETQYF. Here the CDR3 DNA reads TGTGCCAGCAGCCGAAAACCGGGACTAGCGGCTCAAGAGACCCAGTACTTC.

V usage is TRBV5-5 and J usage is TRBJ1-4; TRBD1 matches 9 bases. J lost 8 bases, V lost 4 bases, and 9 bases had no gene match. Per germline, CDR1 SGHKS and CDR2 YYEKEE (reference sequence). The CDR3 length is 15 residues. CDR3: CASSRETGTGEKLFF. The DNA of the CDR3 is TGTGCCAGCAGCCGGGAGACCGGGACAGGGGAAAAACTGTTTTTT.

This chain connects TRBV7-9 to TRBJ2-1, with D possibly matching TRBD2 (7 bases). CDR1 and CDR2 (germline): SEHNR, FQNEAQ (reference sequence). Trimming took 6 bases from V and 5 from J, leaving 17 bases between them. This CDR3 region has 15 residues. CDR3 DNA sequence: TGTGCCAGCAGTTATAGGGGGGGGACCCACAATGAGCAGTTCTTC. This encodes CASSYRGGTHNEQFF.